This T cell receptor (beta chain) comes out of a study of vaccination effects on CD4 cells after COVID-19. For the study at large: A median of 72 days separated the second dose and sampling.

Note on this clone: Its antigen is undetermined.

The CDR3 spans 15 residues. V was trimmed by 0 bases and J by 5 bases, leaving 14 bases between them. Germline CDR1 reads KGHSH; CDR2 reads LQKENI. Pools of viral peptides were used by the ViraFEST assay to expand antigen-specific CD4+ T cells ahead of sequencing. Following an approximately ten-day culture, CD4+ T cells were purified. Two-dose vaccination with either BNT162b2 or mRNA-1273 was given to the participants. IL-2 medium took the place of half the medium on both days 3 and 7. Data came from immunoSEQ multiplex PCR; TCRdb stores just in-frame clones and leaves some out. The sample carries about 33,000 clones, around 70% recorded once.

Sequences were derived from CD4+ T cells from PBMCs cultured with HCoV-229E spike peptides, sampled after COVID-19 vaccination. This chain connects TRBV18 to TRBJ2-7; D unclear. This sequence originates from a human donor who received a COVID-19 vaccine. The CDR3 protein is CASSPPSLGKDEQYF. For the CDR3, the DNA is TGTGCCAGCTCACCACCGTCTCTTGGGAAGGACGAGCAGTACTTC. The whole variable domain, filled in from reference TRBV18 and TRBJ2-7, reads NAGVMQNPRHLVRRRGQEARLRCSPMKGHSHVYWYRQLPEEGLKFMVYLQKENIIDESGMPKERFSAEFPKEGPSILRIQQVVRGDSAAYFCASSPPSLGKDEQYFGPGTRLTVT.